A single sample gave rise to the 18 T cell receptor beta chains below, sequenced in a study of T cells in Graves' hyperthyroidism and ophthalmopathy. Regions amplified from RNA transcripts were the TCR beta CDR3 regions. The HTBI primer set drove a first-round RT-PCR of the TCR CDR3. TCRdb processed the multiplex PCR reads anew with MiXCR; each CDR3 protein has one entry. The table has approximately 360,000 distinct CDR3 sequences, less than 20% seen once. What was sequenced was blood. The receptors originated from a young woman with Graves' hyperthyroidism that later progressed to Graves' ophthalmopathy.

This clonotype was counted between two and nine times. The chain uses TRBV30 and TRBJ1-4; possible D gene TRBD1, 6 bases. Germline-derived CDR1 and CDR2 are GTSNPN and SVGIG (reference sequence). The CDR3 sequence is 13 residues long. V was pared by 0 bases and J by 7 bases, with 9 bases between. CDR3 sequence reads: CAWSVIRGEKLFF. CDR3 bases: TGTGCCTGGAGTGTAATCAGGGGTGAAAAACTGTTTTTT.

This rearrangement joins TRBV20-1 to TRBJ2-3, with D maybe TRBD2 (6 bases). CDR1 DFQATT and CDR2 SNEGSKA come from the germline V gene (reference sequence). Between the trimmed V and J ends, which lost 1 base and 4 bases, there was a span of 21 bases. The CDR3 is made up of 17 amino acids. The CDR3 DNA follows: TGCAGTGCTAGAGGCGGGAAGGGCGTTCGGGGACCAGATACGCAGTATTTT. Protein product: CSARGGKGVRGPDTQYF.

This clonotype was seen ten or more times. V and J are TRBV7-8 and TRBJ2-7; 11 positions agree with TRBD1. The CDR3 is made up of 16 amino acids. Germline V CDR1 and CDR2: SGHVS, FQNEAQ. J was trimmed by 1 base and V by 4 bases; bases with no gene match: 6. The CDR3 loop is CASSSIRDRGSYEQYF. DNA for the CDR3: TGTGCCAGCAGCTCTATCCGGGACAGGGGGTCCTACGAGCAGTACTTC.

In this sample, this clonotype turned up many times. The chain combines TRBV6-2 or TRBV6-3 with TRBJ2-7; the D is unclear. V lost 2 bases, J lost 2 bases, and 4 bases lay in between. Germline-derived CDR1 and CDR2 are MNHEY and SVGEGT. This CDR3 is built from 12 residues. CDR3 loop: CASSYPTYEQYF. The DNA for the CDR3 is TGTGCCAGCAGTTACCCCACCTACGAGCAGTACTTC.

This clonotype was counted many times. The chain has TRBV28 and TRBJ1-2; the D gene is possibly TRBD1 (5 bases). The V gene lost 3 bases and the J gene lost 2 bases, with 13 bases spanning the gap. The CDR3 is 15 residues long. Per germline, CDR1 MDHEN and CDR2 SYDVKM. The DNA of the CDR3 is TGTGCCAGCAGTTTGTTGCAGGGCCGAAACTATGGCTACACCTTC. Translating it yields CASSLLQGRNYGYTF.

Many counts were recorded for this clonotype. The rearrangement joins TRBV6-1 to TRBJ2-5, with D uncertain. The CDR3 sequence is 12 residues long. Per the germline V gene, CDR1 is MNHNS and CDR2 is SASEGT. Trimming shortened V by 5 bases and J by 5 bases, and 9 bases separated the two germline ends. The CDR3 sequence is CASSSPFETQYF. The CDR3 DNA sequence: TGTGCCAGCAGTTCTCCGTTTGAGACCCAGTACTTC.

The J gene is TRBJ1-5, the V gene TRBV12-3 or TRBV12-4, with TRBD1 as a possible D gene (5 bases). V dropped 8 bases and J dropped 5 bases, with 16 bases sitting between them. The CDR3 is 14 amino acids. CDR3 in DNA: TGTGCCAGCCGACCTCTAGGGGAGGATCAGCCCCAGCATTTT. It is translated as CASRPLGEDQPQHF.

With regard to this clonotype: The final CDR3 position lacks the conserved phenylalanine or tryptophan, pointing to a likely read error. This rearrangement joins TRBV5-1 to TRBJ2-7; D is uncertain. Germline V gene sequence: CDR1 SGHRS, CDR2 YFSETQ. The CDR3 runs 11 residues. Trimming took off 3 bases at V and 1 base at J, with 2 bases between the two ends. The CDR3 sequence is CASSSSYEQYL. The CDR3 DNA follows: TGCGCCAGCAGCTCTTCCTACGAGCAGTACCTC.

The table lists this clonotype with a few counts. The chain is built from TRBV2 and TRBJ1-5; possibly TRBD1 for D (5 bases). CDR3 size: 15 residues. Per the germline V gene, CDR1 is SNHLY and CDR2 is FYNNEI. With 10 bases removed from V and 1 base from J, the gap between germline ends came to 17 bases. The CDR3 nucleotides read TGTGCCACCTCGGGACTGGGGTTGAGCAATCAGCCCCAGCATTTT. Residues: CATSGLGLSNQPQHF.

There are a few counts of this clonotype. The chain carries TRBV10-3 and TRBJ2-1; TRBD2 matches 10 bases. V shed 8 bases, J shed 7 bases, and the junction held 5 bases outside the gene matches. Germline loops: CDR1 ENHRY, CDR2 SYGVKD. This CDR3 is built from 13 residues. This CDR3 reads CAISPGLANEQFF. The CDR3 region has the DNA TGTGCCATCTCTCCGGGACTAGCGAATGAGCAGTTCTTC.

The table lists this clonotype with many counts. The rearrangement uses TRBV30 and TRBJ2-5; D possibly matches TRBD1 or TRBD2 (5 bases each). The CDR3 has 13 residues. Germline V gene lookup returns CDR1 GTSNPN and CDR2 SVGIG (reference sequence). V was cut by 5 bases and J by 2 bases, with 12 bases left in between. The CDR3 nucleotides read TGTGCCTGGGGGACCCTCAGGCAAGAGACCCAGTACTTC. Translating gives CAWGTLRQETQYF.

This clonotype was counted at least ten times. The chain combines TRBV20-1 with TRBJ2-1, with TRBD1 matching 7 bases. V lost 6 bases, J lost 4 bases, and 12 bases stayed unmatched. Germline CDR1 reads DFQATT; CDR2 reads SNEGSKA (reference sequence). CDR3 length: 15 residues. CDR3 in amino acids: CSALPGQLYYNEQFF. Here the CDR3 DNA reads TGCAGTGCACTCCCGGGACAGTTATATTACAATGAGCAGTTCTTC.

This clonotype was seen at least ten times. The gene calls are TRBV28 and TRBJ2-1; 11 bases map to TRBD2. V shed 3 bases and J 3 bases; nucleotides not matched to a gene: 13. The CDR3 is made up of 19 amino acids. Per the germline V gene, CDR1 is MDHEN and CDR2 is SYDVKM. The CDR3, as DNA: TGTGCCAGCAGTTTTAATATAGCGGGAGGGGCCCGAATCTACAATGAGCAGTTCTTC. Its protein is CASSFNIAGGARIYNEQFF.

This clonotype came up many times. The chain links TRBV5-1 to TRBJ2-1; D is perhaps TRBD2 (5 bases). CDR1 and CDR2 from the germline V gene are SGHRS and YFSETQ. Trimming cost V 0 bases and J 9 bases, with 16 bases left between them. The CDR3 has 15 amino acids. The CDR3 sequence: CASSLAGKREGEQFF. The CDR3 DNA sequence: TGCGCCAGCAGCTTGGCGGGGAAACGGGAAGGTGAGCAGTTCTTC. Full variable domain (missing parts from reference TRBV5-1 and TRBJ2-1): KAGVTQTPRYLIKTRGQQVTLSCSPISGHRSVSWYQQTPGQGLQFLFEYFSETQRNKGNFPGRFSGRQFSNSRSEMNVSTLELGDSALYLCASSLAGKREGEQFFGPGTRLTVL.

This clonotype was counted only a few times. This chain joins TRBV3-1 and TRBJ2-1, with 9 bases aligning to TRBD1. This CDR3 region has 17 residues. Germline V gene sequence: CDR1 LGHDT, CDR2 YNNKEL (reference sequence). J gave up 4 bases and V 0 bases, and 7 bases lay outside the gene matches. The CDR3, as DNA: TGTGCCAGCAGCCAAGAGGGGGGGACAGGGCAATACAATGAGCAGTTCTTC. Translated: CASSQEGGTGQYNEQFF.

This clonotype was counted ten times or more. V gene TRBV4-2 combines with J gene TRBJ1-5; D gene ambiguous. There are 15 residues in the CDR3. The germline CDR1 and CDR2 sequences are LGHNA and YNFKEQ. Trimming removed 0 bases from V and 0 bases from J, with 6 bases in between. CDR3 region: CASSQEEGSNQPQHF. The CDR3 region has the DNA TGTGCCAGCAGCCAAGAGGAGGGTAGCAATCAGCCCCAGCATTTT.

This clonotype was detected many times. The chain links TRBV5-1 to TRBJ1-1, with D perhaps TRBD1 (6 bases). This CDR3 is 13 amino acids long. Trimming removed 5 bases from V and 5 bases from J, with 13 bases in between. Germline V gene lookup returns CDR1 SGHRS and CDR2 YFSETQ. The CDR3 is CASRRNTGTEAFF. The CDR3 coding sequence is TGCGCCAGCAGACGAAATACAGGGACTGAAGCTTTCTTT.

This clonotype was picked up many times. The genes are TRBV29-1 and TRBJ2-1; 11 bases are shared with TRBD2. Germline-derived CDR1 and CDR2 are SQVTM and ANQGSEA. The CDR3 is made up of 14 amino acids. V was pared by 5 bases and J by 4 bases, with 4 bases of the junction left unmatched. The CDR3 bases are TGCAGCGTTTCCATAGCGGGAGGGTACAATGAGCAGTTCTTC. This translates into CSVSIAGGYNEQFF.